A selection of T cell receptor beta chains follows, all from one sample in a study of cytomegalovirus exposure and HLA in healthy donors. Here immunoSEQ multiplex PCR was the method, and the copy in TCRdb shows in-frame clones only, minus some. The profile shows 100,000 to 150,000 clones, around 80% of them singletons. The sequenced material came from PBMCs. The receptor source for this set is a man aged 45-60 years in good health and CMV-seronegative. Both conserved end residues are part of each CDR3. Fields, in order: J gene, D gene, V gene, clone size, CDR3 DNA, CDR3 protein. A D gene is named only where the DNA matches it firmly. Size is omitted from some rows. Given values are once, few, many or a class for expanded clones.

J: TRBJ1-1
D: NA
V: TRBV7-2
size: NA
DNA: TGTGCCAGCAGCTTAGGGCGAGGGAACACTGAAGCTTTCTTT
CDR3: CASSLGRGNTEAFF

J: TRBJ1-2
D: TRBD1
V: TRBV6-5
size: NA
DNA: TGTGCCAGCAGTTACTCTGTCCAGGGGGGATATGGCTACACCTTC
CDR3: CASSYSVQGGYGYTF

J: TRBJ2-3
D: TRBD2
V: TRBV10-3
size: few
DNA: TGTGCCATCAGTGCTGCGGGAGGGTCCGGGGATACGCAGTATTTT
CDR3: CAISAAGGSGDTQYF

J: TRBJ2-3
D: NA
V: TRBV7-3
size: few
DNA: TGTGCCAGCAGCTTAAGGCACTACACAGATACGCAGTATTTT
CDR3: CASSLRHYTDTQYF

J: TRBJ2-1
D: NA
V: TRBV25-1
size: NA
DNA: TGTGCCAGCACACCCCTGTTGGCAGTGAACAATGAGCAGTTCTTC
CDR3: CASTPLLAVNNEQFF

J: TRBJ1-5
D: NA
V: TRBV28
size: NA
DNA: TGTGCCAGCAGTAGGGACTCTAGCAATCAGCCCCAGCATTTT
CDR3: CASSRDSSNQPQHF

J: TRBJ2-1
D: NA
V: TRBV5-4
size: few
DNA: TGTGCCAGCAGCCACTCGGACAGTTACAATGAGCAGTTCTTC
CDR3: CASSHSDSYNEQFF

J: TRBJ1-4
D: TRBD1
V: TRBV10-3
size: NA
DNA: TGTGCCATCAGTGATGGACAGGCGATAGCAACTAATGAAAAACTGTTTTTT
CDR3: CAISDGQAIATNEKLFF

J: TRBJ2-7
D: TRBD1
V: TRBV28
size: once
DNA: TGTGCCAGCAGTCGACAGGGGTCCTCCTACGAGCAGTACTTC
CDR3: CASSRQGSSYEQYF

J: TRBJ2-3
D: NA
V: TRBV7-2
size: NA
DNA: TGTGCCAGTTCCACCGCGTCTGGCACAGATACGCAGTATTTT
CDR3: CASSTASGTDTQYF

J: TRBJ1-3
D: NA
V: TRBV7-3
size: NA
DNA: TGTGCCAGCAGCTCGCCGGGACAAGACTCTGGAAACACCATATATTTT
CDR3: CASSSPGQDSGNTIYF

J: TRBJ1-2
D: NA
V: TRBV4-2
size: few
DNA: TGTGCCAGCAGCCAAGATAACAGGCAGGATGGCTACACCTTC
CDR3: CASSQDNRQDGYTF

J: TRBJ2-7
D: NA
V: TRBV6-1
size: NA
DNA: TGTGCCAGCCCGGACCTACTAGGGGGCGAGCAGTACTTC
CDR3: CASPDLLGGEQYF

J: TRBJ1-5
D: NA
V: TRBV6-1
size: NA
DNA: TGTGCCAGCAGTGAAGGGGGGGTTAGCCAGCCCCAGCATTTT
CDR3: CASSEGGVSQPQHF

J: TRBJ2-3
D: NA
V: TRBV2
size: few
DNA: TGTGCCAGCAGTGAAGCGAACACCTTCACAGATACGCAGTATTTT
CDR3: CASSEANTFTDTQYF

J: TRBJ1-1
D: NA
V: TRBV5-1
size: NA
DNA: TGCGCCAGCAGCCCGGGTTATGGGACCAGCGGGAGTACTGAAGCTTTCTTT
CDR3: CASSPGYGTSGSTEAFF

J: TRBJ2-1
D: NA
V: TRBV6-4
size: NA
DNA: TGTGCCAGCTCCTCAGGGATATCATCCAATGAGCAGTTCTTC
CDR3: CASSSGISSNEQFF

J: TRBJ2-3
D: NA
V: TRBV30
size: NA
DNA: TGTGCCTGGAGTGAACTAGGGAAGAGCACAGATACGCAGTATTTT
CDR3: CAWSELGKSTDTQYF

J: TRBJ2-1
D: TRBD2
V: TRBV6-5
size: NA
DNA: TGTGCCAGCAGTCCTCAGGGACTAGTCTACAATGAGCAGTTCTTC
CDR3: CASSPQGLVYNEQFF

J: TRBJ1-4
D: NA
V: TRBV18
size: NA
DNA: TGTGCCAGCTCACCCCCTGTTCGAGTTAATGAAAAACTGTTTTTT
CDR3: CASSPPVRVNEKLFF

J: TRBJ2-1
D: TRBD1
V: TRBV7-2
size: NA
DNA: TGTGCCAGCAGCTTGCGGACAGGGTGGTATGAGCAGTTCTTC
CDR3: CASSLRTGWYEQFF

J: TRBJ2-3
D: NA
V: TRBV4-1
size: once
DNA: TGCGCCAGCAGCCAAGACCCGGGACTTGTCCCAGATACGCAGTATTTT
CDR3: CASSQDPGLVPDTQYF

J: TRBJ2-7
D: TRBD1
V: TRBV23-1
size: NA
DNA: TGCGCCAGCAGTCAAGGGACAGGACGCTACGAGCAGTACTTC
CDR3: CASSQGTGRYEQYF

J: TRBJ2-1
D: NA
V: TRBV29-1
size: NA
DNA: TGCAGCGATATCCCGAGGGGGGGGCCTCAGTACAATGAGCAGTTCTTC
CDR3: CSDIPRGGPQYNEQFF

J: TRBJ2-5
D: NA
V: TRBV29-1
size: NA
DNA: TGCAGCGCTGAACGGTTGCAAGAGACCCAGTACTTC
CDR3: CSAERLQETQYF

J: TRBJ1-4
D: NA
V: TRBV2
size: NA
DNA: TGTGCCAGCAGGACGGGGTTATCTAATGAAAAACTGTTTTTT
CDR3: CASRTGLSNEKLFF

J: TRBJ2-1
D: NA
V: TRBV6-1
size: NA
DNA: TGTGCCAGCAGTAACGGGGGGCGGGGGTTCGATGAGCAGTTCTTC
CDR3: CASSNGGRGFDEQFF

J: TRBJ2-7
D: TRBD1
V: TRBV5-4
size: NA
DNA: TGTGCCAGCAGCGCGAGCGGGACAGGGGGAGACGAGCAGTACTTC
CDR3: CASSASGTGGDEQYF

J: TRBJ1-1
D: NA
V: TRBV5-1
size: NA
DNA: TGCGCCAGCAGTTTTAGGGGCCAGAACACTGAAGCTTTCTTT
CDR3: CASSFRGQNTEAFF

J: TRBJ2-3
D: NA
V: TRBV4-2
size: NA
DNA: TGTGCCAGCAGCTACCGATCAGGCACAGATACGCAGTATTTT
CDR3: CASSYRSGTDTQYF

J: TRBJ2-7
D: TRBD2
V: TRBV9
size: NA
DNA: TGTGCCAGCAGCGTCAGACTAGCGGGGGACGAGCAGTACTTC
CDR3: CASSVRLAGDEQYF

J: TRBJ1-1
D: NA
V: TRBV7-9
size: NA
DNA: TGTGCCAGCAGCTCGATGTCGGCTCGACTGGAAGCTTTCTTT
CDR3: CASSSMSARLEAFF

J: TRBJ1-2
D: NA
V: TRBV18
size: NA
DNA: TGTGCCAGCGCCTACGAAAACCGCCTCTATGGCTACACCTTC
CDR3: CASAYENRLYGYTF

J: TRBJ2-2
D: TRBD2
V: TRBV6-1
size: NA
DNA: TGTGCCAGCAGACCACTAGCGGGAAGCACCGGGGAGCTGTTTTTT
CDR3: CASRPLAGSTGELFF

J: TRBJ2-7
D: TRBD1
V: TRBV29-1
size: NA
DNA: TGCAGCGTTGAACCGGGACAGGGGGTCGGCGAGCAGTACTTC
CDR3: CSVEPGQGVGEQYF

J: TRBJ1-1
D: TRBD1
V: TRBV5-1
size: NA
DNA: TGCGCCAGCATGGGACAGGGAAACACTGAAGCTTTCTTT
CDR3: CASMGQGNTEAFF

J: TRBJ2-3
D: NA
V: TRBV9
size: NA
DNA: TGTGCCAGCAGCCCCCAATTCTTCGCGGGGGCGGCGACAGATACGCAGTATTTT
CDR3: CASSPQFFAGAATDTQYF

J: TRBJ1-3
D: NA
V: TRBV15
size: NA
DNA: TGTGCCACCAGCAGAGTTAGGACAGCAGGAAACACCATATATTTT
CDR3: CATSRVRTAGNTIYF